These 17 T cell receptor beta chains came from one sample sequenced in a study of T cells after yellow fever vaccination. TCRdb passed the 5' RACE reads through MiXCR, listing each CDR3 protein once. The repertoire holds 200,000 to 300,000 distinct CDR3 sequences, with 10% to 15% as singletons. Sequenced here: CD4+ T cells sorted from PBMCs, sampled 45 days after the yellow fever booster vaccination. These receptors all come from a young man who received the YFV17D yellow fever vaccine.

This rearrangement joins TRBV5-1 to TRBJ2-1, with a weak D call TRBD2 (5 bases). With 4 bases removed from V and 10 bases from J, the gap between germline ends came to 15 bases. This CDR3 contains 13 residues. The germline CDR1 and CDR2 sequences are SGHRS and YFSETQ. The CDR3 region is CASSLRLRMEQFF. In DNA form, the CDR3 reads TGCGCCAGCAGCCTCCGACTAAGGATGGAGCAGTTCTTC.

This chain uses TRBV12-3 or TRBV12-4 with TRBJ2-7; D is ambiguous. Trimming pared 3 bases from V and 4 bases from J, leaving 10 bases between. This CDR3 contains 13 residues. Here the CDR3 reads CASSFLRRYEQYF. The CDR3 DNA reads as TGTGCCAGCAGTTTCTTGAGGCGGTACGAGCAGTACTTC.

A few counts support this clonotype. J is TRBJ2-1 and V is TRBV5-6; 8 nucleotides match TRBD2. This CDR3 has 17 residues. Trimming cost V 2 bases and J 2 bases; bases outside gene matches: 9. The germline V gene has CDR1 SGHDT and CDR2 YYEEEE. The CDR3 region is CASSLRTSGTTYNEQFF. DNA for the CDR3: TGTGCCAGCAGCTTACGCACTAGCGGAACTACCTACAATGAGCAGTTCTTC.

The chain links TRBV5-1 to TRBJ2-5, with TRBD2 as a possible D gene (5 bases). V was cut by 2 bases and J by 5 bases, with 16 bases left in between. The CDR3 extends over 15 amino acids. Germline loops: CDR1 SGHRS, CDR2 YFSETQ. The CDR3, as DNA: TGCGCCAGCAGCTTATCTAGCTCAAGTATGGAGACCCAGTACTTC. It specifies CASSLSSSSMETQYF.

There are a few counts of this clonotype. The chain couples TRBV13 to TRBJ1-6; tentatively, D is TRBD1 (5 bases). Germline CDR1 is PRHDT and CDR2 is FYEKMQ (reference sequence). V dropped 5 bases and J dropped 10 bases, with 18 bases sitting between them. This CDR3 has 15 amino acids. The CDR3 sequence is CASSPNGDPNSPLHF. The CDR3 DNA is TGTGCCAGCAGCCCAAACGGGGACCCCAACTCACCCCTCCACTTT.

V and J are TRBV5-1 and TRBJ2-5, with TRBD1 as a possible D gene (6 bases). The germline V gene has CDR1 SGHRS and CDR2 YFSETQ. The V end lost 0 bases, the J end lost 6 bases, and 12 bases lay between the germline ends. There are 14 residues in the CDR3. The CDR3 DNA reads TGCGCCAGCAGCTTGGACCGGGACAAAAAGACCCAGTACTTC. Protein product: CASSLDRDKKTQYF.

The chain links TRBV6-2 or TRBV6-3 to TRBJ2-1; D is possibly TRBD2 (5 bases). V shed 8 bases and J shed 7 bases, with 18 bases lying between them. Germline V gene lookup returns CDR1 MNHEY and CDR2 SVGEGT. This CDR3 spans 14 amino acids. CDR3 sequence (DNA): TGTGCCAGCTTGATTTCTGGGAGTGGGAATGAGCAGTTCTTC. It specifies CASLISGSGNEQFF.

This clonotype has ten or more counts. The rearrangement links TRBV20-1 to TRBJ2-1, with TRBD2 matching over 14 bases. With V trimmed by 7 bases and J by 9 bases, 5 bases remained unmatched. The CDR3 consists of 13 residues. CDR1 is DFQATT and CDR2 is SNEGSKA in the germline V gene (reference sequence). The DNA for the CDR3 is TGCAGTGTGGGGACTAGCGGGAGAGCTGAGCAGTTCTTC. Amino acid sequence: CSVGTSGRAEQFF.

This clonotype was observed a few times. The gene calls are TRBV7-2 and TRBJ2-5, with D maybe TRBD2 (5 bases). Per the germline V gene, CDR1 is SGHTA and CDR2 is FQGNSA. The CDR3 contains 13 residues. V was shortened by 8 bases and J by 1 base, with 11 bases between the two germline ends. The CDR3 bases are TGTGCCAGCGGCTCTAGCTTCCAAGAGACCCAGTACTTC. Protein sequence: CASGSSFQETQYF. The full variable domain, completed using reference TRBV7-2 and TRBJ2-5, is GAGVSQSPSNKVTEKGKDVELRCDPISGHTALYWYRQSLGQGLEFLIYFQGNSAPDKSGLPSDRFSAERTGGSVSTLTIQRTQQEDSAVYLCASGSSFQETQYFGPGTRLLVL.

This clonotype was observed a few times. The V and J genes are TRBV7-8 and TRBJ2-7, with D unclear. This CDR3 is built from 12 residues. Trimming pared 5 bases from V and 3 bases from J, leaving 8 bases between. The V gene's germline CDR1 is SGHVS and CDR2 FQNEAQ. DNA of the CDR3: TGTGCCAGCAGCACCGGCTACTACGAGCAGTACTTC. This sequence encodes CASSTGYYEQYF.

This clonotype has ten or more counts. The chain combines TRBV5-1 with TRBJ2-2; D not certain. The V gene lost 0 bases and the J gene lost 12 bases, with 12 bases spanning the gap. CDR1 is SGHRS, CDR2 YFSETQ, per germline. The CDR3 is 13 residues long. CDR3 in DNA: TGCGCCAGCAGCTTGGAGAGCCGGGCAAAGCTGTTTTTT. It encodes CASSLESRAKLFF. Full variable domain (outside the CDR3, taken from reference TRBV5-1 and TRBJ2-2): KAGVTQTPRYLIKTRGQQVTLSCSPISGHRSVSWYQQTPGQGLQFLFEYFSETQRNKGNFPGRFSGRQFSNSRSEMNVSTLELGDSALYLCASSLESRAKLFFGEGSRLTVL.

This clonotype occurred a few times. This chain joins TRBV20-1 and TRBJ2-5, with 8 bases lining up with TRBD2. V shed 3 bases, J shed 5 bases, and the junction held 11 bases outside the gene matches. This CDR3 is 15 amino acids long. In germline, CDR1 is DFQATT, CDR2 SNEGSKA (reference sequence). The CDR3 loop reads CSASYEGLVIETQYF. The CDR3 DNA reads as TGCAGTGCTAGTTATGAGGGACTAGTTATTGAGACCCAGTACTTC.

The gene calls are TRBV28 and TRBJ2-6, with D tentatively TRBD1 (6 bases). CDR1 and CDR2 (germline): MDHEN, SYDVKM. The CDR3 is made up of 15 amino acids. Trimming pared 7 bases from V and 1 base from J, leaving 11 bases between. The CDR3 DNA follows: TGTGCCAGCAAGGAACAGGGATCTGGGGCCAACGTCCTGACTTTC. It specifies CASKEQGSGANVLTF.

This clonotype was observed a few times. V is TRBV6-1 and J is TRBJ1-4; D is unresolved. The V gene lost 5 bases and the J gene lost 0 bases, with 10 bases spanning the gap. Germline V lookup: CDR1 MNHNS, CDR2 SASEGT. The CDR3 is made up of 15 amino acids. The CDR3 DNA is TGTGCCAGCAGTCGACTTCCAACAACTAATGAAAAACTGTTTTTT. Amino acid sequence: CASSRLPTTNEKLFF.

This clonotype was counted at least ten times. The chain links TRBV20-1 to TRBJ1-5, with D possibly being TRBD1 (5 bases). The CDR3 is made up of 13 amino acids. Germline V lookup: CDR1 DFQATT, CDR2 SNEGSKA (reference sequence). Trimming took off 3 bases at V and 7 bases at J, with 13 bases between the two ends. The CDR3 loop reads CSASVGLGQPQHF. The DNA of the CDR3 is TGCAGTGCTAGTGTGGGGCTAGGCCAGCCCCAGCATTTT.

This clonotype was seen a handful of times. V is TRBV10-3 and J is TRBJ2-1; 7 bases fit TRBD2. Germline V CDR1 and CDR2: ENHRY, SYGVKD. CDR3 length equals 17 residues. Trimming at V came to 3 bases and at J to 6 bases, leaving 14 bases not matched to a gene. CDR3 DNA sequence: TGTGCCATCAGTGAACCCCCGGGAGCGGGATCTGTCAATGAGCAGTTCTTC. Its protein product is CAISEPPGAGSVNEQFF.

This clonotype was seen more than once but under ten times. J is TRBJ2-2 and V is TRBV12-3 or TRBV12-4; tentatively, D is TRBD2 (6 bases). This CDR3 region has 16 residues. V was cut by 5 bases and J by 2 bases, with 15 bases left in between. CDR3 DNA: TGTGCCAGCAGTCTCCGGGGGAACGATAACACCGGGGAGCTGTTTTTT. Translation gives CASSLRGNDNTGELFF.